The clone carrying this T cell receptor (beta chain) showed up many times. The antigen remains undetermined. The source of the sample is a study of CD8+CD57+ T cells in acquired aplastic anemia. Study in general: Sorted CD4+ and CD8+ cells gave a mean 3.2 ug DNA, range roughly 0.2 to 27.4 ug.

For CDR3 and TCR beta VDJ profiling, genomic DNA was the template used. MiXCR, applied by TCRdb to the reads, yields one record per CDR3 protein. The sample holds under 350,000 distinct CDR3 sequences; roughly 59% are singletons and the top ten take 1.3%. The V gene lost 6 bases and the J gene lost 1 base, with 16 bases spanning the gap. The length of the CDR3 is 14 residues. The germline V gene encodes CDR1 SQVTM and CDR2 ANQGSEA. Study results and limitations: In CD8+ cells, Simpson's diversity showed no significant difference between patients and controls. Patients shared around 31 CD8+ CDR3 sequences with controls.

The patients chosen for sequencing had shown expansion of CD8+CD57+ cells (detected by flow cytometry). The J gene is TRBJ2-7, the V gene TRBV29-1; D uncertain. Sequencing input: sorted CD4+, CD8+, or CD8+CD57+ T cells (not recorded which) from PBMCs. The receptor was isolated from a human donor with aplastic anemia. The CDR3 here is CSVGQTINSYEQYF. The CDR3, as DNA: TGCAGCGTGGGCCAGACCATAAATTCCTACGAGCAGTACTTC.